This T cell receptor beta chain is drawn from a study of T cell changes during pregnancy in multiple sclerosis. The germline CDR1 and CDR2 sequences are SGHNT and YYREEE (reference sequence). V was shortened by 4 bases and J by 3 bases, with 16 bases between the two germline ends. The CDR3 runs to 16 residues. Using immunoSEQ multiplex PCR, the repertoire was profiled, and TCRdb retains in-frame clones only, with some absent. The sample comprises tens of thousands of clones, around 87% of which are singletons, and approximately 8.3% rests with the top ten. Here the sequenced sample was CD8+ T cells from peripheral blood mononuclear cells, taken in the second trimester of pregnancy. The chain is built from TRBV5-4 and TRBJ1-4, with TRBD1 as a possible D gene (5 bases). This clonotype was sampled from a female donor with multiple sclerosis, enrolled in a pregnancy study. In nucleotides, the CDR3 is TGTGCCAGCAGCCCGGATCCAGGGCTGTCTAATGAAAAACTGTTTTTT. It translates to CASSPDPGLSNEKLFF.